Listed here are 7 T cell receptor beta chains from one sample, sequenced in a study of blood T cell repertoires in COVID-19. Produced via immunoSEQ multiplex PCR; TCRdb's table is partial and in-frame only. There are 250,000 or so clones in the sample; about 85% occur only once, and roughly 3% lies in the top ten. Sequenced: peripheral blood. The receptor source for this set is a man aged 18 to 29 with active or convalescent COVID-19.

This clone is a singleton in its sample. The chain links TRBV11-1 to TRBJ2-5; 8 bases map to TRBD1. The CDR3 is 15 residues long. V dropped 5 bases and J dropped 5; count of bases not matched to a gene: 10. CDR1 is SGHAT and CDR2 is FQDESV in the germline V gene (reference sequence). CDR3 residues: CASSRRGQGFETQYF. CDR3 nucleotides: TGTGCCAGCAGCCGTCGTGGACAGGGCTTCGAGACCCAGTACTTC.

This chain links TRBV2 with TRBJ1-6; 9 bases match TRBD1. With 10 bases clipped from V and 10 bases from J, the junction kept 8 bases outside the gene matches. Germline V gene data show CDR1 as SNHLY and CDR2 as FYNNEI. The CDR3 loop spans 13 amino acids. CDR3 sequence (DNA): TGTGCCACCACCGGACAGGGGCGGTCACCCCTCCACTTT. Protein product: CATTGQGRSPLHF.

The V gene is TRBV13, the J gene TRBJ1-6; 8 positions agree with TRBD1. CDR3 size: 14 residues. With 8 bases clipped from V and 9 bases from J, the junction kept 9 bases outside the gene matches. The germline V gene has CDR1 PRHDT and CDR2 FYEKMQ (reference sequence). The CDR3 spells CASRRVQGASPLHF. The CDR3 DNA sequence: TGTGCCAGCCGAAGGGTCCAGGGGGCTTCACCCCTCCACTTT. The full variable domain, rest sourced from reference TRBV13 and TRBJ1-6, is AAGVIQSPRHLIKEKRETATLKCYPIPRHDTVYWYQQGPGQDPQFLISFYEKMQSDKGSIPDRFSAQQFSDYHSELNMSSLELGDSALYFCASRRVQGASPLHFGNGTRLTVT.

The chain carries TRBV12-3 or TRBV12-4 and TRBJ1-2; D perhaps matches TRBD1 (5 bases). The V end lost 5 bases, the J end lost 7 bases, and 8 bases lay between the germline ends. This CDR3 is built from 11 residues. Here the CDR3 reads CASSGRVGYTF. The CDR3 DNA reads as TGTGCCAGCAGTGGCAGGGTTGGCTACACCTTC.

This sequence joins TRBV24-1 and TRBJ2-7; 7 bases are a match to TRBD1. The trim removed 4 bases at V and 1 base at J, leaving 3 bases unmatched. From germline, CDR1 is KGHDR and CDR2 SFDVKD. The CDR3 length is 14 residues. Here the CDR3 DNA reads TGTGCCACCAGTGACACGGACAGGTCCTACGAGCAGTACTTC. This codes for CATSDTDRSYEQYF.

The chain couples TRBV12-3 or TRBV12-4 to TRBJ2-7; D is perhaps TRBD1 (5 bases). The CDR3 covers 11 residues. Trimming removed 5 bases at V and 7 bases at J, with 9 bases between. The CDR3 sequence is CASSATVEQYF. The CDR3 DNA follows: TGTGCCAGCAGTGCGACAGTAGAGCAGTACTTC.

This chain uses TRBV28 with TRBJ2-5; TRBD2 aligns across 7 bases. Germline V CDR1 and CDR2: MDHEN, SYDVKM. This CDR3 spans 16 amino acids. The V segment lost 3 bases and the J segment 3 bases; nucleotides outside the gene matches: 10. The CDR3 DNA follows: TGTGCCAGCAGTTTTAGTGGGACGGGGGGAAAAGAGACCCAGTACTTC. The encoded protein is CASSFSGTGGKETQYF.